Sequencing of this TCR beta chain was carried out in a study of blood T cell repertoires in COVID-19 (dated by TCRdb to 2019 to 2021). Study-level background: Samples from collaborators originated in the United States, Italy and Spain and spanned both the acute and convalescent phases of COVID-19. The material from the prospective study consisted of cDNA or gDNA derived from T cells, B-cell-depleted T cells, or PBMCs. Deeply sampled blood TCRbeta repertoires from subjects exposed to, actively infected with, or recovered from COVID-19 were included in the dataset. The repertoires were released in a freely available public database meant as a resource for research on the immune response to SARS-CoV-2. The samples were drawn from the first 160 participants of the ongoing ImmuneRACE study and from some 1,300 subjects provided by 6 global collaborators. A de-identified subject ID, COVID-19 status, age in years and sex were almost always included in the sample metadata. Where available, HLA class I and class II types were taken from metadata supplied by the sample provider and were not determined by assay-based typing.

On the study overall, not on this receptor specifically: How much clinical and demographic metadata was included differed by source and by participant, and the metadata was provided uncurated.

Points on this clone: The antigen it recognizes is unknown. No quality values exist for individual bases; no much larger clone is one base distant.

The immunoSEQ Assay, a bias-controlled multiplex PCR, was used to amplify TCRbeta CDR3 regions from genomic DNA. The study's processing was this. The number of nucleated cells in each sample was estimated from the amplification of reference gene primers within the assay. To quantify the absolute abundance of each unique TCRbeta CDR3 rearrangement, sequence reads were collapsed and filtered. For each sample, productive Simpson clonality was calculated as the square root of Simpson's diversity index over productive rearrangements. TCRdb provides this immuneACCESS table in a form limited to in-frame rearrangements. Some clones are lacking; in checked studies, under half of them reflect an unresolved V gene, and why the rest are absent is not known. Clone size and V and J calls were adopted from that table, with D and trimming inferred from the DNA. Counted in this sample were some 130,000 clones; 86% of them appeared once. The ten largest make up approximately 10% of the sample.

Trimming removed 4 bases from V and 6 bases from J; the gene matches leave 6 bases unexplained. The germline V gene (reference sequence) provides CDR1 SGHNT and CDR2 YYREEE. Taken from cysteine to phenylalanine, the CDR3 has 16 residues. Of all the DNA, just the CDR3 is kept, 48 bases in frame from base 1. In Seattle, one collaborating source enrolled patients while the infection was active and tracked those patients longitudinally over the course of disease. Each collaborating institution followed its own protocols to collect whole blood in K2EDTA tubes. For TCRbeta analysis, collaborator samples were shipped as frozen whole blood, as isolated PBMCs, or as DNA extracted from either sample type.

The sequence is built from TRBV5-4 and TRBJ2-1; 14 junctional bases match TRBD2. Sequencing input: peripheral blood. The TCR sequence derives from a woman in her seventies with COVID-19, enrolled during active disease. The CDR3 reads as follows: CASSIRLAGGPNEQFF. DNA sequence: TGTGCCAGCAGCATCAGACTAGCGGGGGGGCCCAATGAGCAGTTCTTC.